A single sample gave rise to the 23 T cell receptor beta chains below, sequenced in a study of blood T cell repertoires in COVID-19. Profiled with immunoSEQ multiplex PCR; TCRdb holds only in-frame clones, not every one. Counted here are under 400,000 clones, around 88% occurring once; the ten biggest clones make up 1.5% to 2%. The sample consisted of peripheral blood. Receptor source: a woman in her 30s with COVID-19, enrolled during active disease.

This clone was observed once. The chain carries TRBV19 and TRBJ1-2; D may be TRBD1 (5 bases). The CDR3 consists of 14 residues. Trimming took 3 bases from V and 3 from J, leaving 11 bases between them. Germline V gene lookup returns CDR1 LNHDA and CDR2 SQIVND (reference sequence). The CDR3 here is CASSMGGFDYGYTF. In DNA form, the CDR3 reads TGTGCCAGTAGTATGGGGGGGTTTGACTATGGCTACACCTTC.

This clone has a handful of counts. The chain employs TRBV25-1 and TRBJ1-1; 8 nucleotides line up with TRBD1. This CDR3 comprises 15 residues. The ends lost 4 bases at V and 0 bases at J; junction bases unmatched: 4. Germline V gene sequence: CDR1 MGHDK, CDR2 SYGVNS. CDR3 coding DNA: TGTGCCAGCAGTGGACAGGGGAACATGAACACTGAAGCTTTCTTT. It translates to CASSGQGNMNTEAFF.

This clone was recorded only once. The chain combines TRBV19 with TRBJ2-2; the D gene is possibly TRBD1 (6 bases). The CDR3 length is 15 residues. Germline CDR1 reads LNHDA; CDR2 reads SQIVND (reference sequence). V gave up 1 base and J gave up 3 bases, with 9 bases separating them. The CDR3, as DNA: TGTGCCAGTAGTATAGGCGCAGGGGACACCGGGGAGCTGTTTTTT. Translation: CASSIGAGDTGELFF. The variable domain in full, with the rest retrieved from reference TRBV19 and TRBJ2-2, is DGGITQSPKYLFRKEGQNVTLSCEQNLNHDAMYWYRQDPGQGLRLIYYSQIVNDFQKGDIAEGYSVSREKKESFPLTVTSAQKNPTAFYLCASSIGAGDTGELFFGEGSRLTVL.

This rearrangement joins TRBV5-6 to TRBJ2-7; TRBD1 might be the D (5 bases). Per germline, CDR1 SGHDT and CDR2 YYEEEE. The CDR3 extends over 12 amino acids. The V end lost 2 bases, the J end lost 3 bases, and 6 bases lay between the germline ends. CDR3 loop: CASSLGVYEQYV. The CDR3 bases are TGTGCCAGCAGCTTAGGGGTCTACGAGCAGTACGTC.

The CDR3 DNA sequence: TGTGCCAGCAGCTTGAAGGGAGGGTTTGGTGAAAAACTGTTTTTT. Translating gives CASSLKGGFGEKLFF. The rearrangement uses TRBV11-2 and TRBJ1-4, with D uncertain. With 3 bases removed from V and 7 bases from J, the gap between germline ends came to 15 bases. The germline V gene has CDR1 SGHAT and CDR2 FQNNGV. The CDR3 extends over 15 amino acids.

The chain recombines TRBV15 with TRBJ2-2, with a tentative D call TRBD1 (6 bases). Between the trimmed V and J ends, which lost 3 bases and 4 bases, there was a span of 12 bases. Germline V gives CDR1 LNHNV, CDR2 YYDKDF (reference sequence). The CDR3 covers 15 residues. The chain's CDR3 is CATSRTGPTTGELFF. CDR3 nucleotide sequence: TGTGCCACCAGCAGGACAGGTCCTACCACCGGGGAGCTGTTTTTT.

This chain joins TRBV7-2 and TRBJ2-7; 10 positions match TRBD1. Unmatched junction bases numbered 8, after V lost 4 bases and J lost 5 bases. The CDR3 runs to 15 residues. The germline V gene has CDR1 SGHTA and CDR2 FQGNSA. DNA for the CDR3: TGTGCCAGCAGCTCAGGCGGGACAGGGGCAAACGAGCAGTACTTC. The encoded protein is CASSSGGTGANEQYF.

The chain combines TRBV3-1 (or the pseudogene TRBV3-2) with TRBJ1-2, with TRBD1 matching over 8 bases. CDR1 and CDR2 (germline): LGHDT, YNNKEL (reference sequence). Trimming took 6 bases from V and 8 from J; bases not matched to a gene: 14. CDR3 length: 15 amino acids. CDR3 DNA sequence: TGTGCCAGCAGTCGAATACAGGGGGGGTTGGGCGGCTACACCTTC. Translated, it gives CASSRIQGGLGGYTF.

The chain recombines TRBV7-9 with TRBJ2-7; TRBD1 might be the D (5 bases). The length of the CDR3 is 12 residues. The germline V and J ends were trimmed by 4 bases and 12 bases, with 16 bases remaining between them. Germline V lookup: CDR1 SEHNR, CDR2 FQNEAQ (reference sequence). This CDR3 is CASSYGGDSPYV. The CDR3 bases are TGTGCCAGCAGCTACGGCGGAGACAGTCCGTACGTC.

CDR3 loop: CAWSVGQHSNEKLFF. CDR3 sequence (DNA): TGTGCCTGGAGTGTAGGACAGCACTCTAATGAAAAACTGTTTTTT. The chain recombines TRBV30 with TRBJ1-4, with D possibly TRBD1 on 6 matching bases. Germline V gene sequence: CDR1 GTSNPN, CDR2 SVGIG (reference sequence). Trimming cost V 0 bases and J 3 bases, with 11 bases left between them. The CDR3 consists of 15 residues.

The chain carries TRBV19 and TRBJ1-1; possibly TRBD1 for D (5 bases). Trimming cost V 6 bases and J 1 base, with 15 bases left between them. In germline, CDR1 is LNHDA, CDR2 SQIVND (reference sequence). CDR3 length: 15 amino acids. The CDR3 nucleotides are TGTGCCAGTAGAATCATACAGGCTGCGAACACTGAAGCTTTCTTT. Translated, it gives CASRIIQAANTEAFF.

The chain has TRBV7-2 and TRBJ2-7; D might be TRBD1 (5 bases). Germline V gene sequence: CDR1 SGHTA, CDR2 FQGNSA. The germline V and J ends were trimmed by 3 bases and 2 bases, with 14 bases remaining between them. The CDR3 extends over 15 amino acids. The CDR3 protein is CASSFSTGLTYEQYF. As DNA, the CDR3 is TGTGCCAGCAGCTTTAGCACAGGTCTTACCTACGAGCAGTACTTC. The variable domain in full, with the rest retrieved from reference TRBV7-2 and TRBJ2-7, is GAGVSQSPSNKVTEKGKDVELRCDPISGHTALYWYRQSLGQGLEFLIYFQGNSAPDKSGLPSDRFSAERTGGSVSTLTIQRTQQEDSAVYLCASSFSTGLTYEQYFGPGTRLTVT.

This sequence joins TRBV5-6 and TRBJ1-5, with 12 bases matching TRBD1. The germline gives CDR1 SGHDT, CDR2 YYEEEE. The V gene end was trimmed by 4 bases and the J gene end by 3 bases; junction bases not matched to a gene: 5. CDR3 length: 16 amino acids. The CDR3 sequence is CASSVRDRGPNQPQHF. CDR3 coding DNA: TGTGCCAGCAGCGTTCGGGACAGGGGGCCCAATCAGCCCCAGCATTTT.

The chain has TRBV20-1 and TRBJ2-1; TRBD2 aligns across 11 bases. CDR1 is DFQATT, CDR2 SNEGSKA, per germline (reference sequence). The CDR3 length is 15 residues. V shed 3 bases, J shed 3 bases, and the junction held 4 bases outside the gene matches. CDR3 sequence reads: CSASGLAGGYNEQFF. The CDR3, as DNA: TGCAGTGCTAGTGGGCTAGCGGGGGGCTACAATGAGCAGTTCTTC.

The chain combines TRBV5-4 with TRBJ1-2, with D maybe TRBD1 (6 bases). The germline V and J ends were trimmed by 4 bases and 2 bases, with 12 bases remaining between them. CDR3 size: 14 residues. Germline V CDR1 and CDR2: SGHNT, YYREEE (reference sequence). The CDR3 bases are TGTGCCAGCAGCCCTGACAGGTGGAACTATGGCTACACCTTC. Amino acids: CASSPDRWNYGYTF. Using reference TRBV5-4 and TRBJ1-2 for the parts outside the CDR3, the full variable domain is ETGVTQSPTHLIKTRGQQVTLRCSSQSGHNTVSWYQQALGQGPQFIFQYYREEENGRGNFPPRFSGLQFPNYSSELNVNALELDDSALYLCASSPDRWNYGYTFGSGTRLTVV.

This clone was recorded only once. The V gene is TRBV28, the J gene TRBJ1-4; D uncertain. The CDR3 extends over 18 amino acids. V was shortened by 2 bases and J by 0 bases, with 16 bases between the two germline ends. Germline CDR1 MDHEN, CDR2 SYDVKM. The CDR3 region is CASSLASEFPATNEKLFF. In nucleotides, the CDR3 is TGTGCCAGCAGTTTAGCGTCGGAGTTCCCTGCAACTAATGAAAAACTGTTTTTT.

This chain joins TRBV18 and TRBJ1-2, with 9 bases lining up with TRBD1. This CDR3 comprises 16 residues. Trimming cost V 3 bases and J 5 bases; bases outside gene matches: 10. Germline V lookup: CDR1 KGHSH, CDR2 LQKENI. The CDR3 here is CASSPTSTTGGYGYTF. CDR3 coding DNA: TGTGCCAGCTCACCCACAAGTACGACAGGGGGGTATGGCTACACCTTC.

This clone came up once. The chain links TRBV3-1 (or the pseudogene TRBV3-2) to TRBJ2-1; D perhaps matches TRBD1 (8 bases). Trimming removed 5 bases at V and 7 bases at J, with 18 bases between. Germline values: CDR1 LGHDT, CDR2 YNNKEL (reference sequence). This CDR3 is built from 15 residues. Here the CDR3 reads CASSSGGTGTNEQFF. The CDR3 DNA reads TGTGCCAGCAGCTCCGGGGGGACAGGAACAAATGAGCAGTTCTTC.

The chain is built from TRBV19 and TRBJ1-5, with TRBD1 as a possible D gene (5 bases). The V end lost 5 bases, the J end lost 4 bases, and 9 bases lay between the germline ends. Germline V gene lookup returns CDR1 LNHDA and CDR2 SQIVND (reference sequence). The CDR3 runs 13 residues. Written as DNA, the CDR3 is TGTGCCAGTAGTCCCCAGGGTAATCAGCCCCAGCATTTT. Translated, it gives CASSPQGNQPQHF.

Written as DNA, the CDR3 is TGTGCCAGCAGTGAATTTGGTGAGCGGGCAGGGTACTACGAGCAGTACGTC. This sequence encodes CASSEFGERAGYYEQYV. V and J are TRBV6-1 and TRBJ2-7; possible D gene TRBD2, 6 bases. Germline CDR1 reads MNHNS; CDR2 reads SASEGT. CDR3 length: 17 residues. The V end lost 2 bases, the J end lost 3 bases, and 20 bases lay between the germline ends.

The V call is TRBV5-1, the J call TRBJ2-7; D may be TRBD1 (6 bases). The CDR3 sequence is 12 residues long. Germline V lookup: CDR1 SGHRS, CDR2 YFSETQ. The V and J ends lost 2 bases and 5 bases respectively, with 8 bases between them. As DNA, the CDR3 is TGCGCCAGCAGCTTCCGGGACAACGAGCAGTACTTC. This encodes CASSFRDNEQYF.

The chain recombines TRBV2 with TRBJ2-4, with D possibly being TRBD1 (5 bases). Trimming took 7 bases from V and 0 from J, leaving 13 bases between them. The CDR3 has 15 amino acids. Germline V gene lookup returns CDR1 SNHLY and CDR2 FYNNEI. CDR3 in DNA: TGTGCCAGCACCAGACAGAATTCAGCCAAAAACATTCAGTACTTC. It yields the protein CASTRQNSAKNIQYF.

The chain recombines TRBV7-2 with TRBJ2-6, with D possibly matching TRBD2 (5 bases). V was pared by 5 bases and J by 6 bases, with 11 bases between. The CDR3 is 14 amino acids. The germline V gene encodes CDR1 SGHTA and CDR2 FQGNSA. The CDR3 sequence: CASSPGVSANVLTF. CDR3 sequence (DNA): TGTGCCAGCAGCCCCGGGGTCTCGGCCAACGTCCTGACTTTC.